Shown below are 13 T cell receptor beta chains from a single sample sequenced in a study of lymphopenia after photon versus proton radiotherapy. TCRdb's copy holds only in-frame clones and misses some; the assay was immunoSEQ multiplex PCR. Altogether around 29,000 clones are present, approximately 95% being singletons, with the ten largest covering around 0.72%. Sequencing was performed on peripheral blood, taken from a patient treated with photon-based radiotherapy. These receptors all stem from a woman aged 50 to 60 with cholangiocarcinoma.

Written as DNA, the CDR3 is TGCGCCAGCAGCCGAGGGAGGGACTACGAGCAGTACTTC. Encoded protein: CASSRGRDYEQYF. The chain employs TRBV4-3 and TRBJ2-7; 7 positions agree with TRBD2. V dropped 4 bases and J dropped 3; count of bases not matched to a gene: 3. CDR1 is LGHNA and CDR2 is YSLEER in the germline V gene. The CDR3 has 13 residues.

The chain uses TRBV11-2 and TRBJ2-7; tentative D call: TRBD1 (6 bases). CDR1 SGHAT and CDR2 FQNNGV come from the germline V gene. The CDR3 spans 17 residues. The V and J ends lost 2 bases and 0 bases respectively, with 17 bases between them. CDR3 in amino acids: CASSLRTRTDDSYEQYF. The CDR3 DNA is TGTGCCAGCAGCTTAAGGACCCGGACAGACGACTCCTACGAGCAGTACTTC. Full variable domain (remainder filled in from reference TRBV11-2 and TRBJ2-7): EAGVAQSPRYKIIEKRQSVAFWCNPISGHATLYWYQQILGQGPKLLIQFQNNGVVDDSQLPKDRFSAERLKGVDSTLKIQPAKLEDSAVYLCASSLRTRTDDSYEQYFGPGTRLTVT.

The CDR3 coding sequence is TGTGCCAGCTCGTCGACAGGGGGTAATCAGCCCCAGCATTTT. Protein: CASSSTGGNQPQHF. The chain employs TRBV6-5 and TRBJ1-5, with 9 positions matching TRBD1. Germline V gene lookup returns CDR1 MNHEY and CDR2 SVGAGI. V shed 8 bases, J shed 4 bases, and the junction held 6 bases outside the gene matches. CDR3 length equals 14 residues.

The gene calls are TRBV29-1 and TRBJ2-3, with 10 bases fitting TRBD2. CDR3 length equals 13 residues. Losses at the gene ends were 7 bases for V and 6 bases for J; bases not matched to a gene: 7. The germline V gene has CDR1 SQVTM and CDR2 ANQGSEA. CDR3 in DNA: TGCAGCGCTAACCTAGCGGGGGTTGATACGCAGTATTTT. Protein sequence: CSANLAGVDTQYF.

This clone was seen a single time. At one end the junction does not follow the germline gene, possibly because of a read error. The chain has TRBV6-6 and TRBJ2-4; D may correspond to TRBD1 or TRBD2 (5 bases each). The CDR3 runs 11 residues. CDR1 is MNHNY, CDR2 SVGAGI, per germline (reference sequence). This chain's CDR3 is CASSRAGTPNF. CDR3 DNA sequence: TGTGCCAGCAGCCGTGCCGGGACCCCGAACTTC.

The J gene is TRBJ2-3, the V gene TRBV6-6, with D perhaps assigned TRBD1 or TRBD2 (5 bases each). Germline values: CDR1 MNHNY, CDR2 SVGAGI (reference sequence). The CDR3 totals 16 residues. V dropped 5 bases and J dropped 3 bases, with 18 bases sitting between them. The CDR3 DNA follows: TGTGCCAGCAGTCCCCTCGGGACGCTAAAAACAGATACGCAGTATTTT. Amino acids: CASSPLGTLKTDTQYF.

The V call is TRBV13, the J call TRBJ2-5, with TRBD1 identical over 7 bases. The CDR3 spans 14 residues. J gave up 5 bases and V 5 bases, and 8 bases lay outside the gene matches. Germline lookup yields CDR1 PRHDT and CDR2 FYEKMQ (reference sequence). The CDR3 DNA sequence: TGTGCCAGCAGCGAAGAGGGGGCCAGGGAGACCCAGTACTTC. It translates to CASSEEGARETQYF.

This clone was detected once. The chain combines TRBV9 with TRBJ2-1, with 9 bases fitting TRBD1. Looked up from germline, CDR1 is SGDLS and CDR2 is YYNGEE. CDR3 length: 15 residues. Germline trimming cut 0 bases from V and 4 bases from J; bases unmatched to any gene: 2. This CDR3 is CASSVGTGAYNEQFF. The CDR3 DNA sequence: TGTGCCAGCAGCGTAGGGACAGGGGCGTACAATGAGCAGTTCTTC.

The chain uses TRBV7-9 and TRBJ1-2, with D tentatively TRBD1 (5 bases). V lost 5 bases to trimming and J lost 3 bases, with 16 bases between them. The CDR3 has 15 amino acids. The germline gives CDR1 SEHNR, CDR2 FQNEAQ (reference sequence). CDR3 nucleotide sequence: TGTGCCAGCAGCCCCCCGGGGGACCTACACTATGGCTACACCTTC. Protein product: CASSPPGDLHYGYTF.

This chain links TRBV5-1 with TRBJ1-6, with D unclear. Per germline, CDR1 SGHRS and CDR2 YFSETQ. The CDR3 is made up of 14 amino acids. Trimming took 4 bases from V and 6 from J, leaving 11 bases between them. In nucleotides, the CDR3 is TGCGCCAGCAGCCCGGGAGGACGTAATTCACCCCTCCACTTT. Its protein product is CASSPGGRNSPLHF.

The chain couples TRBV7-2 to TRBJ2-3; TRBD2 agrees at 16 bases. Germline lookup yields CDR1 SGHTA and CDR2 FQGNSA. J lost 4 bases, V lost 6 bases, and 10 bases had no gene match. There are 18 residues in the CDR3. CDR3 bases: TGTGCCAGCAGATCAGGGACTAGCGGGGGGGCCGGGGCAGATACGCAGTATTTT. Its protein product is CASRSGTSGGAGADTQYF.

The V call is TRBV6-5, the J call TRBJ2-7, with TRBD1 matching 9 bases. From germline, CDR1 is MNHEY and CDR2 SVGAGI. Germline trimming cut 6 bases from V and 2 bases from J; bases unmatched to any gene: 8. CDR3 length: 15 residues. As DNA, the CDR3 is TGTGCCAGCAGGAACAGGGGGCAGTCCCCCTACGAGCAGTACTTC. Its translation is CASRNRGQSPYEQYF.

This clone has just a few counts. The rearrangement joins TRBV5-1 to TRBJ2-1; TRBD2 matches 15 bases. Germline values: CDR1 SGHRS, CDR2 YFSETQ. This CDR3 is 16 amino acids long. The ends lost 4 bases at V and 4 bases at J; junction bases unmatched: 3. This CDR3 is CASSGLAGGPYNEQFF. The CDR3, as DNA: TGCGCCAGCAGCGGACTAGCGGGGGGGCCTTACAATGAGCAGTTCTTC.